The 11 T cell receptor beta chains below come from one sample, sequenced in a study of blood T cell repertoires in COVID-19. Profiling relied on immunoSEQ multiplex PCR, and the TCRdb table lists in-frame clones only, not all of them. The profile shows roughly 230,000 clones, over 75% of them singletons. Sequencing input: peripheral blood. The receptor set was obtained from a woman over 75 with acute or convalescent COVID-19.

The rearrangement joins TRBV5-5 to TRBJ2-7; TRBD1 matches at 8 bases. Germline V gene lookup returns CDR1 SGHKS and CDR2 YYEKEE (reference sequence). CDR3 length equals 15 residues. The trim removed 4 bases at V and 0 bases at J, leaving 6 bases unmatched. CDR3 in DNA: TGTGCCAGCAGCCGAGGACAGGGTTCCTCCTACGAGCAGTACTTC. Amino acid sequence: CASSRGQGSSYEQYF.

This clone was detected a few times. This chain connects TRBV9 to TRBJ1-4, with D possibly matching TRBD1 (6 bases). The germline gives CDR1 SGDLS, CDR2 YYNGEE. V gave up 0 bases and J gave up 8 bases, with 14 bases separating them. This CDR3 spans 15 amino acids. CDR3 nucleotide sequence: TGTGCCAGCAGCGTAGGGGTCAGGGGAGACGAAAAACTGTTTTTT. This gives the protein CASSVGVRGDEKLFF.

V usage is TRBV5-1 and J usage is TRBJ1-1; 7 positions match TRBD1. CDR3 size: 13 residues. With V trimmed by 3 bases and J by 4 bases, 3 bases remained unmatched. The germline V gene encodes CDR1 SGHRS and CDR2 YFSETQ. In DNA, the CDR3 is TGCGCCAGCAGCTCAACAGGGGCCACTGAAGCTTTCTTT. Its protein is CASSSTGATEAFF.

The genes are TRBV11-2 and TRBJ2-3; 8 positions agree with TRBD2. The germline V gene encodes CDR1 SGHAT and CDR2 FQNNGV. V shed 1 base and J 1 base; nucleotides not matched to a gene: 1. The CDR3 is 15 amino acids. CDR3 in DNA: TGTGCCAGCAGCTTAGCGGGGGGGGGCACAGATACGCAGTATTTT. As protein: CASSLAGGGTDTQYF.

The chain links TRBV9 to TRBJ2-1, with TRBD1 matching 10 bases. Germline V gene data show CDR1 as SGDLS and CDR2 as YYNGEE. This CDR3 region has 17 residues. V gave up 4 bases and J gave up 0 bases; unmatched junction bases: 7. In DNA, the CDR3 is TGTGCCAGCAGCCCTCGACAGGGGGCGGCCTCCTACAATGAGCAGTTCTTC. Translating it yields CASSPRQGAASYNEQFF.

In its sample, this clone was seen a few times. The chain couples TRBV5-1 to TRBJ1-1; 9 bases fit TRBD1. V lost 4 bases and J lost 7; bases outside the gene matches: 8. CDR1 SGHRS and CDR2 YFSETQ come from the germline V gene. The CDR3 contains 14 residues. CDR3 region: CASSMGQGGDEAFF. The CDR3 nucleotides are TGCGCCAGCAGCATGGGACAGGGTGGGGATGAAGCTTTCTTT.

This chain connects TRBV6-1 to TRBJ2-1; TRBD1 agrees at 11 bases. V lost 4 bases and J lost 7; bases outside the gene matches: 9. The CDR3 totals 16 residues. Germline CDR1 is MNHNS and CDR2 is SASEGT. CDR3 sequence reads: CASSAGTGGIMNEQFF. The DNA for the CDR3 is TGTGCCAGCAGTGCTGGGACAGGGGGTATTATGAATGAGCAGTTCTTC.

The count of this clone is one. The chain joins TRBV6-4 to TRBJ2-1; tentative D call: TRBD1 (6 bases). Germline lookup yields CDR1 MRHNA and CDR2 SNTAGT. This CDR3 is 15 amino acids long. V lost 0 bases and J lost 6, with 12 bases in between. CDR3 DNA: TGTGCCAGCAGTGACTCGCATAAGGGGGTCAATGAGCAGTTCTTC. Its translation: CASSDSHKGVNEQFF.

The chain couples TRBV5-1 to TRBJ2-7; 7 bases are a match to TRBD1. With 9 bases clipped from V and 6 bases from J, the junction kept 15 bases outside the gene matches. The CDR3 covers 14 residues. CDR1 SGHRS and CDR2 YFSETQ come from the germline V gene. Here the CDR3 reads CATATGLGSFEQYF. CDR3 in DNA: TGCGCCACCGCGACAGGGCTCGGTTCATTCGAGCAGTACTTC.

This clone was seen a single time. The genes are TRBV2 and TRBJ1-1; D call uncertain. There are 13 residues in the CDR3. The V gene lost 6 bases and the J gene lost 6 bases, with 14 bases spanning the gap. Germline V gives CDR1 SNHLY, CDR2 FYNNEI. This CDR3 is CASSQRSPSEAFF. Written as DNA, the CDR3 is TGTGCCAGCAGCCAGCGTTCTCCGTCTGAAGCTTTCTTT.

This chain joins TRBV5-6 and TRBJ2-5, with 10 bases that match TRBD2. The CDR3 runs to 17 residues. After removal of 0 bases from V and 9 bases from J, the junction contained 14 bases not matched to a gene. CDR1 is SGHDT, CDR2 YYEEEE, per germline. The CDR3 sequence: CASSLGLRTSGNVAQYF. The CDR3, as DNA: TGTGCCAGCAGCTTGGGTCTTAGGACTAGCGGTAACGTGGCCCAGTACTTC.